This T cell receptor beta chain was retrieved from a study of blood T cell repertoires in COVID-19. Across the study: T cells, B-cell-depleted T cells, or PBMCs provided the cDNA or gDNA that served as material.

TCRdb's table, derived via immunoSEQ multiplex PCR, lists solely in-frame clones and lacks some. The sample yields roughly 160,000 clones, 87% seen once. CDR1 is MDHEN and CDR2 is SYDVKM in the germline V gene. The CDR3 covers 13 residues. V was cut by 6 bases and J by 8 bases, with 16 bases left in between. Participants were aged about 18 to 90 years from approximately 25 US areas. Among Cohort 3 donors, those recovered had two negative PCRs, clearance, or symptom resolution. Only one count was recorded for this clone. The clonotype comes from a woman aged 45 to 65 who had recovered from COVID-19. The rearrangement links TRBV28 to TRBJ1-2; D gene uncertain. Sequenced input: PBMCs or T cells enriched from blood (not recorded which). The CDR3: CASRTDIRRGYTF. The CDR3 DNA reads as TGTGCCAGCAGGACCGACATTAGGAGGGGCTACACCTTC.